Shown below are 23 T cell receptor beta chains from a single sample sequenced in a study of Tregs in tolerant kidney transplant recipients. Produced via immunoSEQ multiplex PCR; TCRdb's table is partial and in-frame only. The top ten clones hold more than 0.45% of a sample with 90,000 to 150,000 clones, roughly nine tenths of them seen once. Sequencing was done on a sample of CD4+ T cells from blood. The origin of the receptors is a human donor in good health.

As regards this clone: In the same sample, other DNA sequences code for this CDR3. The chain has TRBV5-4 and TRBJ2-5; 15 bases are shared with TRBD2. The CDR3 extends over 17 amino acids. The germline CDR1 and CDR2 sequences are SGHNT and YYREEE (reference sequence). Losses at the gene ends were 0 bases for V and 5 bases for J; bases not matched to a gene: 5. CDR3 protein: CASSLGGLAGGGETQYF. The CDR3 DNA follows: TGTGCCAGCAGCTTGGGGGGACTAGCGGGAGGAGGGGAGACCCAGTACTTC.

This clone was observed a few times. This rearrangement joins TRBV6-1 to TRBJ2-1; D call uncertain. The V end lost 2 bases, the J end lost 8 bases, and 7 bases lay between the germline ends. Germline V gene sequence: CDR1 MNHNS, CDR2 SASEGT. The length of the CDR3 is 12 residues. The CDR3 DNA sequence: TGTGCCAGCAGTGAAATTGGACATGAGCAGTTCTTC. Translating gives CASSEIGHEQFF.

The J gene is TRBJ2-5, the V gene TRBV5-7; TRBD1 agrees at 8 bases. TRBV5-7 is designated an ORF whose function remains uncertain. This CDR3 contains 15 residues. V lost 5 bases and J lost 6; bases outside the gene matches: 12. Here the CDR3 reads CASSTWTGWGKTQYF. The CDR3 DNA is TGTGCCAGCAGTACTTGGACAGGGTGGGGAAAGACCCAGTACTTC.

This clone was seen more than once but under ten times. The chain combines TRBV5-4 with TRBJ1-1; no clear D. Trimming pared 0 bases from V and 1 base from J, leaving 7 bases between. The CDR3 spans 14 residues. CDR1 is SGHNT, CDR2 YYREEE, per germline (reference sequence). CDR3 nucleotides: TGTGCCAGCAGCTTGGTATTGGAGAACACTGAAGCTTTCTTT. This codes for CASSLVLENTEAFF.

This clone was detected only a few times. The J gene is TRBJ2-5, the V gene TRBV5-1, with D tentatively TRBD1 (5 bases). The CDR3 spans 14 residues. Per germline, CDR1 SGHRS and CDR2 YFSETQ. The V and J ends lost 1 base and 2 bases respectively, with 9 bases between them. CDR3 nucleotides: TGCGCCAGCAGCTTGTTCTCAGGGCAAGAGACCCAGTACTTC. This translates into CASSLFSGQETQYF.

The chain employs TRBV7-2 and TRBJ2-1; tentatively, D is TRBD2 (5 bases). The germline V gene has CDR1 SGHTA and CDR2 FQGNSA. The CDR3 runs 15 residues. V was trimmed by 3 bases and J by 0 bases, leaving 9 bases between them. CDR3 in DNA: TGTGCCAGCAGCTTGGACTGGAGCTCCTACAATGAGCAGTTCTTC. Amino acid sequence: CASSLDWSSYNEQFF. Full variable domain (remainder filled in from reference TRBV7-2 and TRBJ2-1): GAGVSQSPSNKVTEKGKDVELRCDPISGHTALYWYRQSLGQGLEFLIYFQGNSAPDKSGLPSDRFSAERTGGSVSTLTIQRTQQEDSAVYLCASSLDWSSYNEQFFGPGTRLTVL.

This clone was found a few times. This chain joins TRBV27 and TRBJ1-3; no firm D call. The CDR3 covers 13 residues. CDR1 and CDR2 (germline): MNHEY, SMNVEV (reference sequence). Deletions cut 5 bases from V and 2 bases from J, with 7 bases between. The CDR3 DNA reads as TGTGCCAGCAGTGTAGACCCTGGAAACACCATATATTTT. Its protein is CASSVDPGNTIYF.

The rearrangement joins TRBV5-1 to TRBJ1-5; the match to TRBD1 covers 8 bases. The trim removed 4 bases at V and 2 bases at J, leaving 2 bases unmatched. CDR3 length equals 14 residues. CDR1 is SGHRS, CDR2 YFSETQ, per germline. CDR3 in DNA: TGCGCCAGCAGCCCGGGACAGGGCAATCAGCCCCAGCATTTT. Its translation: CASSPGQGNQPQHF.

The chain combines TRBV4-1 with TRBJ1-4; 8 nucleotides agree with TRBD1. This CDR3 contains 15 residues. The V and J ends lost 6 bases and 4 bases, in that order; junction bases with no gene match: 7. The germline V gene has CDR1 MGHRA and CDR2 YSYEKL. The CDR3 coding sequence is TGCGCCAGCAGGGCACAGGGGGGGCTTAATGAAAAACTGTTTTTT. Its translation is CASRAQGGLNEKLFF.

The chain recombines TRBV11-1 with TRBJ1-4; 11 positions agree with TRBD1. Germline CDR1 reads SGHAT; CDR2 reads FQDESV (reference sequence). J gave up 7 bases and V 5 bases, and 6 bases lay outside the gene matches. This CDR3 spans 15 amino acids. CDR3: CASSHSGTGGEKLFF. CDR3 coding DNA: TGTGCCAGCAGCCATTCCGGGACAGGGGGTGAAAAACTGTTTTTT.

This chain joins TRBV5-1 and TRBJ2-3; TRBD2 agrees at 11 bases. Germline loops: CDR1 SGHRS, CDR2 YFSETQ. The CDR3 has 15 amino acids. The ends lost 3 bases at V and 3 bases at J; junction bases unmatched: 3. This chain's CDR3 is CASSSRTSGTDTQYF. CDR3 nucleotides: TGCGCCAGCAGCTCCCGGACTAGCGGGACAGATACGCAGTATTTT. The full variable domain, in which reference TRBV5-1 and TRBJ2-3 provide the parts outside the CDR3, is KAGVTQTPRYLIKTRGQQVTLSCSPISGHRSVSWYQQTPGQGLQFLFEYFSETQRNKGNFPGRFSGRQFSNSRSEMNVSTLELGDSALYLCASSSRTSGTDTQYFGPGTRLTVL.

V and J are TRBV18 and TRBJ1-2; TRBD1 aligns across 8 bases. Germline V lookup: CDR1 KGHSH, CDR2 LQKENI. This CDR3 spans 14 amino acids. Losses at the gene ends were 2 bases for V and 4 bases for J; bases not matched to a gene: 3. The CDR3 is CASSPSGGLYGYTF. CDR3 in DNA: TGTGCCAGCTCACCATCAGGGGGCCTCTATGGCTACACCTTC.

The gene calls are TRBV7-2 and TRBJ2-1; 10 nucleotides match TRBD2. This CDR3 has 18 residues. The germline V gene encodes CDR1 SGHTA and CDR2 FQGNSA. V dropped 2 bases and J dropped 0; count of bases not matched to a gene: 7. For the CDR3, the DNA is TGTGCCAGCAGCTTAATCCATAGCGGGAGGCACTCCTACAATGAGCAGTTCTTC. Translating gives CASSLIHSGRHSYNEQFF.

V gene TRBV7-6 combines with J gene TRBJ1-1, with D perhaps matching TRBD1 (5 bases). V lost 5 bases to trimming and J lost 2 bases, with 12 bases between them. Germline V lookup: CDR1 SGHVS, CDR2 FNYEAQ. The CDR3 length is 14 residues. CDR3 in amino acids: CASSPRGSNTEAFF. The CDR3 nucleotides are TGTGCCAGCAGCCCCCGGGGGTCCAACACTGAAGCTTTCTTT. The whole variable domain, remainder taken from reference TRBV7-6 and TRBJ1-1, is GAGVSQSPRYKVTKRGQDVALRCDPISGHVSLYWYRQALGQGPEFLTYFNYEAQQDKSGLPNDRFSAERPEGSISTLTIQRTEQRDSAMYRCASSPRGSNTEAFFGQGTRLTVV.

The rearrangement joins TRBV5-4 to TRBJ1-1; D gene ambiguous. The CDR3 covers 12 residues. V shed 1 base and J shed 3 bases, with 4 bases lying between them. From germline, CDR1 is SGHNT and CDR2 YYREEE (reference sequence). This CDR3 reads CASSLRYTEAFF. The DNA of the CDR3 is TGTGCCAGCAGCTTGCGGTACACTGAAGCTTTCTTT.

V usage is TRBV6-1 and J usage is TRBJ1-6, with 9 bases aligning to TRBD1. The CDR3 is 17 residues long. Germline loops: CDR1 MNHNS, CDR2 SASEGT. J lost 6 bases, V lost 0 bases, and 6 bases had no gene match. Here the CDR3 DNA reads TGTGCCAGCAGTGAAGCTCAACCACAGGGGGCTAATTCACCCCTCCACTTT. Protein: CASSEAQPQGANSPLHF.

V usage is TRBV19 and J usage is TRBJ2-4, with D possibly matching TRBD2 (5 bases). The CDR3 runs to 18 residues. The germline V gene encodes CDR1 LNHDA and CDR2 SQIVND (reference sequence). Trimming stripped 5 bases from V and 0 bases from J, with 20 bases between. CDR3 sequence reads: CASSPIQEGGIAKNIQYF. Here the CDR3 DNA reads TGTGCCAGTAGTCCTATACAAGAAGGAGGAATAGCCAAAAACATTCAGTACTTC.

There are a few counts of this clone. The J gene is TRBJ1-2, the V gene TRBV10-1; D not resolved. V was pared by 0 bases and J by 7 bases, with 6 bases between. The length of the CDR3 is 12 residues. Germline assignment: CDR1 WNHNN and CDR2 SYGVQD (reference sequence). The CDR3 DNA reads as TGCGCCAGCAGTGAGTCAAACACTGGCTACACCTTC. It translates to CASSESNTGYTF.

V gene TRBV29-1 combines with J gene TRBJ2-1; 12 bases agree with TRBD2. Trimming took 4 bases from V and 1 from J; bases not matched to a gene: 8. The CDR3 length is 17 residues. CDR1 SQVTM and CDR2 ANQGSEA come from the germline V gene. The DNA for the CDR3 is TGCAGCGTTGTCTGGCTAGCGGGAGGGGGGTCCTACAATGAGCAGTTCTTC. Its translation: CSVVWLAGGGSYNEQFF.

CDR3 DNA: TGTGCCAGTAGCCCAGCGGGCGGGGTTCGGAGCGAGCAGTACTTC. This sequence encodes CASSPAGGVRSEQYF. This chain connects TRBV19 to TRBJ2-7, with a tentative D call TRBD2 (6 bases). Germline assignment: CDR1 LNHDA and CDR2 SQIVND (reference sequence). Trimming removed 6 bases from V and 6 bases from J, with 21 bases in between. There are 15 residues in the CDR3.

This rearrangement joins TRBV18 to TRBJ2-7; D is unclear. CDR3 length equals 18 residues. The germline gives CDR1 KGHSH, CDR2 LQKENI. Trimming pared 4 bases from V and 5 bases from J, leaving 27 bases between. CDR3 nucleotide sequence: TGTGCCAGCTCACAGAGAGCTCTGGGTATCAGCTCTGGTGACGAGCAGTACTTC. Amino acid sequence: CASSQRALGISSGDEQYF.

The chain couples TRBV9 to TRBJ1-1, with TRBD1 as a possible D gene (5 bases). Deletions cut 1 base from V and 5 bases from J, with 12 bases between. This CDR3 has 14 residues. Looked up from germline, CDR1 is SGDLS and CDR2 is YYNGEE. CDR3 DNA sequence: TGTGCCAGCAGCGTATATCCAGGGAGGACTGAAGCTTTCTTT. This sequence encodes CASSVYPGRTEAFF.

The rearrangement joins TRBV20-1 to TRBJ2-1, with 11 bases lining up with TRBD2. This CDR3 has 11 amino acids. Trimming cost V 2 bases and J 14 bases; bases outside gene matches: 2. Germline V gene sequence: CDR1 DFQATT, CDR2 SNEGSKA (reference sequence). CDR3 nucleotides: TGCAGTGCTAGACTAGCGGGAGGTGAGTTCTTC. Translated: CSARLAGGEFF.